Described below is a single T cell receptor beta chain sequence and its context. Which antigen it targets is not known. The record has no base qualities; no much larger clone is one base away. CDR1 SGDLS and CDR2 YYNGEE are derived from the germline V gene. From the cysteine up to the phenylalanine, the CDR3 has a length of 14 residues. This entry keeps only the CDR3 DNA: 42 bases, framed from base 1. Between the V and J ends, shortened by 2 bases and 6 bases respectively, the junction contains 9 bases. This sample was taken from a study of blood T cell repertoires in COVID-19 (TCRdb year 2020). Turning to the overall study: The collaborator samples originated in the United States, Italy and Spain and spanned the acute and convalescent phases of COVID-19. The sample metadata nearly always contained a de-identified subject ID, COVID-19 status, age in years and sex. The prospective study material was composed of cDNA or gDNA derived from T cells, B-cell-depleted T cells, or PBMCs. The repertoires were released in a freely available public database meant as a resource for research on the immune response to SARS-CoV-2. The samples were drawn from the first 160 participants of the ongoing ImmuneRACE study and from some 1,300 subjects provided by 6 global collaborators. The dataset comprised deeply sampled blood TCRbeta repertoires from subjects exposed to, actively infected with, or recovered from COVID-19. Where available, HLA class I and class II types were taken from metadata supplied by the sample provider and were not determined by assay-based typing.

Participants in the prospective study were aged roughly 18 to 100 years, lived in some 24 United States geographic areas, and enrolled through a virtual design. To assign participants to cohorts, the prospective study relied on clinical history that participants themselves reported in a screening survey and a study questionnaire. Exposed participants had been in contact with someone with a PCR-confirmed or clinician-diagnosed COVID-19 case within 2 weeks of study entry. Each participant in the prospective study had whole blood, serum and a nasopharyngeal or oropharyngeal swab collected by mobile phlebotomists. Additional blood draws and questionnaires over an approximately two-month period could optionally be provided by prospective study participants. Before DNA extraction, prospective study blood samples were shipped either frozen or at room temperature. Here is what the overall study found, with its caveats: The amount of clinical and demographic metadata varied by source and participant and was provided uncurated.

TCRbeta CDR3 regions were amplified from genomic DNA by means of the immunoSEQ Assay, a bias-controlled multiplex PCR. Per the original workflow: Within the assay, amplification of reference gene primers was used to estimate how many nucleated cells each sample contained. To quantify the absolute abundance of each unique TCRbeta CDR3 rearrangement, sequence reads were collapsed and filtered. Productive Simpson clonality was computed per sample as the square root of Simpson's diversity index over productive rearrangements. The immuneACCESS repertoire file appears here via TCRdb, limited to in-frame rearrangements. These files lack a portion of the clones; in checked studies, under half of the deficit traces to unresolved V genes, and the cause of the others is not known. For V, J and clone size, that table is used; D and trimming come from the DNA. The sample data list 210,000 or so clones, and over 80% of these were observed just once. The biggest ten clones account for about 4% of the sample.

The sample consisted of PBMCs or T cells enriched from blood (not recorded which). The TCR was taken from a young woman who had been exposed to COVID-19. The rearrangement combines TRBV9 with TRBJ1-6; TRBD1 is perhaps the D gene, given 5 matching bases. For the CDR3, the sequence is CASSVREGNSPLHF. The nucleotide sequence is TGTGCCAGCAGCGTCAGGGAGGGTAATTCACCCCTCCACTTT.